The clone carrying this T cell receptor (beta chain) was counted between two and nine times. Antigen unknown. The CDR3 is 13 residues long. V was pared by 4 bases and J by 3 bases, with 6 bases between. Germline V gene sequence: CDR1 SEHNR, CDR2 FQNEAQ (reference sequence). These data originate in a study of a mutant IDH1 vaccine in newly diagnosed glioma. Sequencing was performed with immunoSEQ multiplex PCR; in TCRdb, only in-frame clones are kept and a portion is missing. Of about 68,000 clones detected, more than 70% appear once; the ten largest clones hold approximately 12%. Described time point: week 35, safety follow-up. Each vaccine dose was 300 ug of mutant IDH1 20-mer peptide, with topical imiquimod.

The sequence was obtained from a man between 18 and 29 years old with glioma. The sample here was PBMCs, taken from a glioma patient whose treatment included an IDH1 peptide vaccine. The V call is TRBV7-9, the J call TRBJ2-2; D unclear. CDR3 loop: CASSSYYTGELFF. CDR3 nucleotide sequence: TGTGCCAGCAGCTCCTACTACACCGGGGAGCTGTTTTTT.